The clone carrying this T cell receptor (beta chain) was counted between two and nine times. The antigen remains unidentified. These data come from a study of beta chain features in type 1 diabetes. General study points: Whether HLA type influences TCRB rearrangement remained unresolved here. Reads derived from cDNA could over-represent cells showing high TCR expression. TCRB CDR3s from Type 1 diabetes patients were moderately but significantly shorter in all four CD4+ subsets.

This CDR3 has 14 residues. Germline CDR1 reads GTSNPN; CDR2 reads SVGIG (reference sequence). V lost 3 bases and J lost 6, with 17 bases in between. The isolated RNA, all of it, was reverse transcribed, so expressed TCRB transcripts were what got sequenced. Sequencing was performed with immunoSEQ multiplex PCR; in TCRdb, only in-frame clones are kept and a portion is missing. The sample contains about 320,000 clones, approximately 14% of which appear only once. The chain carries TRBV30 and TRBJ1-2; no firm D call. Sequencing used central memory CD4+ T cells from blood. This TCR was recovered from a man in his thirties or forties in good health. The CDR3 reads CAWRGVGFRNGYTF. CDR3 nucleotide sequence: TGTGCCTGGAGGGGCGTAGGGTTCAGGAATGGCTACACCTTC.